Following are 13 T cell receptor beta chains from one sample sequenced in a study of vaccination effects on CD4 cells after COVID-19. Assay: immunoSEQ multiplex PCR; the TCRdb copy retains only in-frame clones and omits some. The sample records 70,000 or so clones, around 73% being singletons. Scientists isolated CD4+ T cells after an approximately ten-day culture period ended. Vaccine administered to participants consisted of two doses of either BNT162b2 or mRNA-1273. The antigens these receptors bind are not known. Material: CD4+ T cells from PBMCs cultured without peptide, obtained after COVID-19 vaccination. All receptors derive from a human donor who received a COVID-19 vaccine.

This chain links TRBV4-3 with TRBJ1-2, with D tentatively TRBD1 (6 bases). The CDR3 totals 14 residues. V was shortened by 3 bases and J by 3 bases, with 11 bases between the two germline ends. In germline, CDR1 is LGHNA, CDR2 YSLEER. The CDR3 bases are TGCGCCAGCAGCCAGGGGGCTTGGGACTATGGCTACACCTTC. Its translation is CASSQGAWDYGYTF.

The chain links TRBV19 to TRBJ1-2, with D possibly TRBD1 on 5 matching bases. V was shortened by 1 base and J by 6 bases, with 9 bases between the two germline ends. The length of the CDR3 is 13 residues. Germline V gene sequence: CDR1 LNHDA, CDR2 SQIVND (reference sequence). The CDR3 coding sequence is TGTGCCAGTAGTATAGGGGCAGGGCATGGCTACACCTTC. Translating it yields CASSIGAGHGYTF.

This clone was found a few times. This chain uses TRBV18 with TRBJ1-5; D is ambiguous. This CDR3 region has 16 residues. Germline lookup yields CDR1 KGHSH and CDR2 LQKENI. The V gene lost 4 bases and the J gene lost 2 bases, with 15 bases spanning the gap. The CDR3 here is CASSLSLSSGNQPQHF. CDR3 DNA sequence: TGTGCCAGCTCACTATCCTTATCCTCGGGCAATCAGCCCCAGCATTTT.

The chain links TRBV19 to TRBJ2-5; 11 bases are a match to TRBD1. The CDR3 is made up of 14 amino acids. Germline V gene lookup returns CDR1 LNHDA and CDR2 SQIVND (reference sequence). The junction had 7 bases not matched to a gene; V was cut back by 8 bases and J by 5 bases. The CDR3 DNA is TGTGCCAGTCTGGACAGGGGGCGCTTGGAGACCCAGTACTTC. Translated: CASLDRGRLETQYF.

The chain employs TRBV5-1 and TRBJ1-3, with a tentative D call TRBD1 (5 bases). Trimming left V 3 bases short and J 0 bases short, with 10 bases between. CDR3 size: 15 residues. Per germline, CDR1 SGHRS and CDR2 YFSETQ. CDR3 nucleotides: TGCGCCAGCAGCTCTGGAGGGACCTCTGGAAACACCATATATTTT. It encodes CASSSGGTSGNTIYF.

The V and J genes are TRBV5-5 and TRBJ2-2, with TRBD2 identical over 9 bases. CDR1 and CDR2 (germline): SGHKS, YYEKEE (reference sequence). The CDR3 totals 17 residues. V was pared by 5 bases and J by 3 bases, with 11 bases of the junction left unmatched. CDR3 region: CASSPGAASGDTGELFF. The DNA of the CDR3 is TGTGCCAGCAGTCCGGGCGCGGCTAGCGGGGACACCGGGGAGCTGTTTTTT.

V gene TRBV6-4 combines with J gene TRBJ1-1; D remains unclear. V lost 4 bases and J lost 3, with 9 bases in between. The germline CDR1 and CDR2 sequences are MRHNA and SNTAGT. The CDR3 spans 13 residues. CDR3 DNA: TGTGCCAGCAGTGCACAGCCGTACACTGAAGCTTTCTTT. This codes for CASSAQPYTEAFF.

The CDR3 is CTSSQDRFLLQGRKEPQHF. The CDR3 DNA reads TGCACCAGCAGCCAAGATCGATTCTTACTCCAGGGTCGAAAGGAGCCCCAGCATTTT. This chain uses TRBV1 with TRBJ1-5; TRBD1, the table's D call, lacks a check against the DNA. TRBV1 is given as a pseudogene. This CDR3 region has 19 residues.

The genes are TRBV18 and TRBJ2-3; D is uncertain. CDR3 length: 12 residues. The V end lost 2 bases, the J end lost 3 bases, and 3 bases lay between the germline ends. Germline V lookup: CDR1 KGHSH, CDR2 LQKENI. This CDR3 is CASSPNTDTQYF. DNA for the CDR3: TGTGCCAGCTCACCAAATACAGATACGCAGTATTTT.

This clone came up a few times. This rearrangement joins TRBV4-3 to TRBJ2-1; 7 nucleotides line up with TRBD1. The V gene end was trimmed by 4 bases and the J gene end by 8 bases; junction bases not matched to a gene: 8. Germline V gene lookup returns CDR1 LGHNA and CDR2 YSLEER. CDR3 length: 14 residues. The CDR3 region has the DNA TGCGCCAGCAGCCCTCGACAGGGTCGCGATGAGCAGTTCTTC. It yields the protein CASSPRQGRDEQFF.

This clone was observed a handful of times. The V and J genes are TRBV19 and TRBJ1-2; TRBD1 matches at 8 bases. The CDR3 sequence is 13 residues long. The J segment lost 4 bases and the V segment lost 6 bases, leaving 4 bases of the junction unmatched. Per germline, CDR1 LNHDA and CDR2 SQIVND (reference sequence). The CDR3 spells CASSTGQGYGYTF. Here the CDR3 DNA reads TGTGCCAGTAGCACAGGACAGGGCTATGGCTACACCTTC.

V is TRBV5-5 and J is TRBJ1-5, with D possibly being TRBD1 (5 bases). Trimming cost V 7 bases and J 2 bases, with 16 bases left between them. This CDR3 spans 15 amino acids. CDR1 and CDR2 (germline): SGHKS, YYEKEE (reference sequence). The CDR3 DNA follows: TGTGCCAGCGCGTCGACAGTGTCGGGCAATCAGCCCCAGCATTTT. This translates into CASASTVSGNQPQHF.

This clone has only a few counts. The V and J genes are TRBV2 and TRBJ1-6, with D perhaps matching TRBD1 (5 bases). This CDR3 has 16 amino acids. In germline, CDR1 is SNHLY, CDR2 FYNNEI. V was cut by 5 bases and J by 6 bases, with 17 bases left in between. CDR3 residues: CASSTGPRGGNSPLHF. CDR3 DNA: TGTGCCAGCAGTACCGGGCCTCGCGGGGGTAATTCACCCCTCCACTTT.